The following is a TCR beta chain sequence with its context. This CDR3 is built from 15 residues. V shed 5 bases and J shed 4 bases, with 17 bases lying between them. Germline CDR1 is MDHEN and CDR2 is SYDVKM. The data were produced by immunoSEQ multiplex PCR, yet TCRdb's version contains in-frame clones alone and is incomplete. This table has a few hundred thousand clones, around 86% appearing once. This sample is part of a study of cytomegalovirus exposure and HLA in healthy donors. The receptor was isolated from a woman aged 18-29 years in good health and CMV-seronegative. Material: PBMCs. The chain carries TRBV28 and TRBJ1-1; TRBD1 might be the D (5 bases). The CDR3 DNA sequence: TGTGCCAGCAGTCAAGCCACCAGGGATAGCACTGAAGCTTTCTTT. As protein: CASSQATRDSTEAFF. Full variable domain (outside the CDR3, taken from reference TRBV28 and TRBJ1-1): DVKVTQSSRYLVKRTGEKVFLECVQDMDHENMFWYRQDPGLGLRLIYFSYDVKMKEKGDIPEGYSVSREKKERFSLILESASTNQTSMYLCASSQATRDSTEAFFGQGTRLTVV.